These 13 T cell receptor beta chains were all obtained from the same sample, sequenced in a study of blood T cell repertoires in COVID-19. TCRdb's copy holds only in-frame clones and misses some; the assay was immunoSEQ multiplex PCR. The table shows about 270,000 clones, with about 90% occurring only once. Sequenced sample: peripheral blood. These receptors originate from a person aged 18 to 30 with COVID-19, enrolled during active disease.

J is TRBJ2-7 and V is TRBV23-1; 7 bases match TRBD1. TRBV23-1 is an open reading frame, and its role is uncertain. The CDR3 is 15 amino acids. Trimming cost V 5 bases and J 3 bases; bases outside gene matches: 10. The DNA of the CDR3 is TGCGCCAGCAGTGCGAGGGACAGCCTTATCTACGAGCAGTACTTC. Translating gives CASSARDSLIYEQYF.

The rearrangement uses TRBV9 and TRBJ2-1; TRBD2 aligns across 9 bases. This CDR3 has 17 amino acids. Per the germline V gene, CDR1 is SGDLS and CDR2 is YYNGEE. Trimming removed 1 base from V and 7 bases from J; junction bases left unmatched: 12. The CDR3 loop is CASSVSFGGRAGNEQFF. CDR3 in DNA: TGTGCCAGCAGCGTATCCTTCGGCGGGAGGGCGGGAAATGAGCAGTTCTTC. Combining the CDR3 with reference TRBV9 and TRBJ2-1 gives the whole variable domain DSGVTQTPKHLITATGQRVTLRCSPRSGDLSVYWYQQSLDQGLQFLIQYYNGEERAKGNILERFSAQQFPDLHSELNLSSLELGDSALYFCASSVSFGGRAGNEQFFGPGTRLTVL.

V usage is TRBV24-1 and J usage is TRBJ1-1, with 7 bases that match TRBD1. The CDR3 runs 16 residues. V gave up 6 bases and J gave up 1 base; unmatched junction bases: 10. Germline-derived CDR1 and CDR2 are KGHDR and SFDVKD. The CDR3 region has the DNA TGTGCCACCAGTTTAACTCTGACAGGGCCGAACACTGAAGCTTTCTTT. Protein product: CATSLTLTGPNTEAFF.

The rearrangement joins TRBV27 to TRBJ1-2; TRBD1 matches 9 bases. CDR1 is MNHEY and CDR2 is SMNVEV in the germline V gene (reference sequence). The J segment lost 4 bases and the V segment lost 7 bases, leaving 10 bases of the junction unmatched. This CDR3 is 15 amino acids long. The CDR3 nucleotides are TGTGCCAGCACCCCGTTGACAGGGGGTCTCTATGGCTACACCTTC. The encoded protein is CASTPLTGGLYGYTF.

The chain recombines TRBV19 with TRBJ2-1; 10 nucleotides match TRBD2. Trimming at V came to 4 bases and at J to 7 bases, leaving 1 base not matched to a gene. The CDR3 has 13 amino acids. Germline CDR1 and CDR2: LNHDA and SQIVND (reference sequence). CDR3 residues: CASSTTSGNEQFF. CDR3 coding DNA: TGTGCCAGTAGTACGACTAGCGGGAATGAGCAGTTCTTC.

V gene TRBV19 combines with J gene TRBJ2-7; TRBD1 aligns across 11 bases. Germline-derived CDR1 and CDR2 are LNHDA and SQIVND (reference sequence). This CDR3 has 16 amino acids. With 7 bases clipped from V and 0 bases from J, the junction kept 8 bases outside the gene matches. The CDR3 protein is CASTASGQGASYEQYF. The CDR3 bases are TGTGCCAGTACCGCGTCCGGACAGGGGGCCTCCTACGAGCAGTACTTC.

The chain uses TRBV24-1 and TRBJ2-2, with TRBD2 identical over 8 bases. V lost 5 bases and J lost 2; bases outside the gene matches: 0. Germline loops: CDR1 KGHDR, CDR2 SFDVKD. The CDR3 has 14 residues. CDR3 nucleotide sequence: TGTGCCACCAGTGTAGCGGGAAACACCGGGGAGCTGTTTTTT. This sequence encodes CATSVAGNTGELFF.

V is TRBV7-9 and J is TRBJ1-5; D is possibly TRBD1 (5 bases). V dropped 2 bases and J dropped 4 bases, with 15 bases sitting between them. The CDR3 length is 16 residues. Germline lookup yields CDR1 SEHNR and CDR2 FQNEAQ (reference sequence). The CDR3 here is CASSLIGPGGNQPQHF. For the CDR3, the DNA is TGTGCCAGCAGCTTAATAGGTCCGGGGGGAAATCAGCCCCAGCATTTT. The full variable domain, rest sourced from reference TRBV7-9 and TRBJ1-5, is DTGVSQNPRHKITKRGQNVTFRCDPISEHNRLYWYRQTLGQGPEFLTYFQNEAQLEKSRLLSDRFSAERPKGSFSTLEIQRTEQGDSAMYLCASSLIGPGGNQPQHFGDGTRLSIL.

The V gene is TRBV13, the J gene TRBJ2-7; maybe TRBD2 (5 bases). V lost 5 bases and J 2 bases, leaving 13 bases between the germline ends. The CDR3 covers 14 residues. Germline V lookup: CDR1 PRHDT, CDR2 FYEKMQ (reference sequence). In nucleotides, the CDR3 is TGTGCCAGCAGCCCTAAGCGGAAACCCTACGAGCAGTACTTC. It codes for CASSPKRKPYEQYF.

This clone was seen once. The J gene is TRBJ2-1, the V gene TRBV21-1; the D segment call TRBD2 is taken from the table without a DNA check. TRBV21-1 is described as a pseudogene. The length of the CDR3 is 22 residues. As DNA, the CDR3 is TGTGCCAGCAGCAAAAAGTCTTCGTTCCTGGAAGGGACTAGCGGAAACTACAATGAGCAGTTCTTC. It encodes CASSKKSSFLEGTSGNYNEQFF.

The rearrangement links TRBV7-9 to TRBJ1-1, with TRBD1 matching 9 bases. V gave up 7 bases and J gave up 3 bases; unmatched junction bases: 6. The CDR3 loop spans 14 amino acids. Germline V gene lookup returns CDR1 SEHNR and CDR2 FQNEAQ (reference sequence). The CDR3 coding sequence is TGTGCCAGCACGCAACAGGGGGCTTACACTGAAGCTTTCTTT. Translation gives CASTQQGAYTEAFF.

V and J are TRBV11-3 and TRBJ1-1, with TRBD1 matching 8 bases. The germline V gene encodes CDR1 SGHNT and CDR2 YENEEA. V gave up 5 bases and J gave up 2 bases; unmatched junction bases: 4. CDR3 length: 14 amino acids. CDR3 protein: CASSRGQGNTEAFF. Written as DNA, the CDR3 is TGTGCCAGCAGCCGAGGACAGGGCAACACTGAAGCTTTCTTT.

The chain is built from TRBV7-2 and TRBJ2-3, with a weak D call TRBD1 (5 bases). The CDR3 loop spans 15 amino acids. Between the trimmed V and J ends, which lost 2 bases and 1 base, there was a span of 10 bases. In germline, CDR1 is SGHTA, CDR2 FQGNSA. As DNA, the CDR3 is TGTGCCAGCAGCTTACTCTTAGGGGGCACAGATACGCAGTATTTT. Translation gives CASSLLLGGTDTQYF.